These 2 T cell receptor beta chains were sequenced from one sample in a study of blood T cell repertoires in COVID-19. Some clones are missing from TCRdb's copy, which holds only in-frame ones; the method was immunoSEQ multiplex PCR. This table holds roughly 250,000 clones, approximately 89% found once. Input material: peripheral blood. Receptors were obtained from a man in his forties who had recovered from COVID-19.

The chain employs TRBV2 and TRBJ1-4, with D unclear. CDR1 and CDR2 (germline): SNHLY, FYNNEI. The CDR3 runs 15 residues. V dropped 4 bases and J dropped 5 bases, with 14 bases sitting between them. CDR3 sequence (DNA): TGTGCCAGCAGTGTACTGTCCGGGAGAAATGAAAAACTGTTTTTT. This encodes CASSVLSGRNEKLFF. Supplemented by reference TRBV2 and TRBJ1-4, the full variable domain reads EPEVTQTPSHQVTQMGQEVILRCVPISNHLYFYWYRQILGQKVEFLVSFYNNEISEKSEIFDDQFSVERPDGSNFTLKIRSTKLEDSAMYFCASSVLSGRNEKLFFGSGTQLSVL.

The sample holds one count of this clone. V usage is TRBV5-1 and J usage is TRBJ2-1, with 8 bases identical to TRBD2. This CDR3 contains 18 residues. In germline, CDR1 is SGHRS, CDR2 YFSETQ. V was pared by 6 bases and J by 7 bases, with 21 bases of the junction left unmatched. The CDR3 sequence: CASTERKERAGAKNEQFF. In nucleotides, the CDR3 is TGCGCCAGCACCGAAAGGAAGGAGAGAGCGGGAGCGAAAAATGAGCAGTTCTTC.